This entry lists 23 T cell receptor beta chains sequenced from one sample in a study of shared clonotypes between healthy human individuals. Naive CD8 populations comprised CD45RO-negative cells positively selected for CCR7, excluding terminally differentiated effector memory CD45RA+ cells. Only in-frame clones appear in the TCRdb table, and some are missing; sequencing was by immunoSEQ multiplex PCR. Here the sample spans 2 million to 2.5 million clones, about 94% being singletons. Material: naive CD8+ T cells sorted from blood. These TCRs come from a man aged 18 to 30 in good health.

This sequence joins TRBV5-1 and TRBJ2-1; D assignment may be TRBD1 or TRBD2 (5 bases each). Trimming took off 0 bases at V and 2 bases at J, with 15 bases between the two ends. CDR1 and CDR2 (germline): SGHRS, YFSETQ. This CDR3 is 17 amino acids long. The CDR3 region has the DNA TGCGCCAGCAGCTTGGAATCGTTCAGGGACCCCTACAATGAGCAGTTCTTC. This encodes CASSLESFRDPYNEQFF.

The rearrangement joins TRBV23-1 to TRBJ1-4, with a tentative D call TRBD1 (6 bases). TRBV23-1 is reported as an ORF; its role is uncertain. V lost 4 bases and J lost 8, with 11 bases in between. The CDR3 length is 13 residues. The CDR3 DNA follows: TGCGCCAGCAGTCGCCACAGGGAGGAAAAACTGTTTTTT. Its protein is CASSRHREEKLFF.

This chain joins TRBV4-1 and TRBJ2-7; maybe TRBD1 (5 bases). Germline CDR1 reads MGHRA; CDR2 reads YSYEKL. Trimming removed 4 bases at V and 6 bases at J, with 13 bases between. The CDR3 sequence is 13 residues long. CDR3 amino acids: CASSRAGAREQYF. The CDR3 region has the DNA TGCGCCAGCAGCCGTGCTGGGGCCCGCGAGCAGTACTTC.

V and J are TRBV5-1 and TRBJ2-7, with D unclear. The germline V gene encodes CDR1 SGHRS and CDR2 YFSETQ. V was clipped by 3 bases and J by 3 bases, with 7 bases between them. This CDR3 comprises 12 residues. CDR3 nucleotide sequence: TGCGCCAGCAGCTCTACAGACTACGAGCAGTACTTC. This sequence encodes CASSSTDYEQYF.

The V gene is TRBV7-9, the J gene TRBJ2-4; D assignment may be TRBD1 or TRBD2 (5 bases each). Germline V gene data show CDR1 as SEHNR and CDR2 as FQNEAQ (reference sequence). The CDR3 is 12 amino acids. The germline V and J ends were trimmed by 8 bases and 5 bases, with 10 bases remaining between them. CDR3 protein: CASRGTENIQYF. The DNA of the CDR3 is TGTGCCAGCCGAGGGACGGAAAACATTCAGTACTTC. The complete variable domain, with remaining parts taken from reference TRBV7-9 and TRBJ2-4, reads DTGVSQNPRHKITKRGQNVTFRCDPISEHNRLYWYRQTLGQGPEFLTYFQNEAQLEKSRLLSDRFSAERPKGSFSTLEIQRTEQGDSAMYLCASRGTENIQYFGAGTRLSVL.

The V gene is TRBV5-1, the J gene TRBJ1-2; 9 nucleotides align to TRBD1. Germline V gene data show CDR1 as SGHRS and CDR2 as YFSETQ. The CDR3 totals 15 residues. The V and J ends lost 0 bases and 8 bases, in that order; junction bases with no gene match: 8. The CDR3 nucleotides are TGCGCCAGCAGCTTGGTTGGGCGACAGGGGGTCGGCTACACCTTC. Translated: CASSLVGRQGVGYTF.

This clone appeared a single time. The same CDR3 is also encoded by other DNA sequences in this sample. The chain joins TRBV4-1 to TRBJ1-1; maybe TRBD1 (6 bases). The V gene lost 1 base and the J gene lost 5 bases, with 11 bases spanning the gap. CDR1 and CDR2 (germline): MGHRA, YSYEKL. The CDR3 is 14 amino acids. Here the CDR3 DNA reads TGCGCCAGCAGCCAAGGGCAGGGGTGGACTGAAGCTTTCTTT. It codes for CASSQGQGWTEAFF.

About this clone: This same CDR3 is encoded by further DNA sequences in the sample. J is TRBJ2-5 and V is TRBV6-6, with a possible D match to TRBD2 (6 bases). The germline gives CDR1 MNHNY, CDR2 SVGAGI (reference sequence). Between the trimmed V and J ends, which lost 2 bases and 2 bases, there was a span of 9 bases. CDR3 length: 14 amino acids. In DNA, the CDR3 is TGTGCCAGCAGTTACACAGGACTACAAGAGACCCAGTACTTC. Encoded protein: CASSYTGLQETQYF.

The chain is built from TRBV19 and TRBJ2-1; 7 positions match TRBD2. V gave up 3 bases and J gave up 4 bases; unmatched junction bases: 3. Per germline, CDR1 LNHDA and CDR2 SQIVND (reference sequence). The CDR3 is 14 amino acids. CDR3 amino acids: CASSMAGEYNEQFF. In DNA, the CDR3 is TGTGCCAGTAGTATGGCGGGGGAATACAATGAGCAGTTCTTC.

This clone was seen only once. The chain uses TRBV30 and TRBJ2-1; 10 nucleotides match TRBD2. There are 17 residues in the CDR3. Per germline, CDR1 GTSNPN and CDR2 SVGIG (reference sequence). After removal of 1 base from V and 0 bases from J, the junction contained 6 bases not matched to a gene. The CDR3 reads CAWSGEREGVSYNEQFF. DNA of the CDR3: TGTGCCTGGAGTGGCGAGCGGGAGGGGGTCTCCTACAATGAGCAGTTCTTC.

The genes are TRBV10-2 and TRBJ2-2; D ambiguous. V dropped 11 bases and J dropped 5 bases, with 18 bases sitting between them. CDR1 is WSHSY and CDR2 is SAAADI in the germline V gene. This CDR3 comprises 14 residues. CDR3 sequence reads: CASLLAFGTGELFF. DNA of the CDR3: TGCGCCTCCCTTCTCGCATTCGGGACCGGGGAGCTGTTTTTT.

The CDR3 loop reads CASSEMTGRYTGELFF. The CDR3 nucleotides read TGTGCCAGCAGTGAGATGACAGGGAGGTACACCGGGGAGCTGTTTTTT. The chain links TRBV6-1 to TRBJ2-2; perhaps TRBD1 as D (7 bases). The ends were cut back, 3 bases at V and 3 bases at J, with 14 bases in the middle. The CDR3 length is 16 residues. Germline assignment: CDR1 MNHNS and CDR2 SASEGT.

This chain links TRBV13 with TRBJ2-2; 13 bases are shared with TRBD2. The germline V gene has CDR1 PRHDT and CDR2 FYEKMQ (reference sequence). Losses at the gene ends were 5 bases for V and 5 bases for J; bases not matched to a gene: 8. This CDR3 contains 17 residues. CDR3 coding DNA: TGTGCCAGCAGCCCCCCACTAGCGGGGGGGCGTACCGGGGAGCTGTTTTTT. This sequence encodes CASSPPLAGGRTGELFF. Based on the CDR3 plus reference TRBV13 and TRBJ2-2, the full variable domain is AAGVIQSPRHLIKEKRETATLKCYPIPRHDTVYWYQQGPGQDPQFLISFYEKMQSDKGSIPDRFSAQQFSDYHSELNMSSLELGDSALYFCASSPPLAGGRTGELFFGEGSRLTVL.

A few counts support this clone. The CDR3 coding sequence is TGTGCCTGGAGTGGGTTAAAGGGTGAAAAACTGTTTTTT. This sequence encodes CAWSGLKGEKLFF. This rearrangement joins TRBV30 to TRBJ1-4; no clear D. V lost 1 base to trimming and J lost 7 bases, with 10 bases between them. Germline loops: CDR1 GTSNPN, CDR2 SVGIG (reference sequence). The CDR3 length is 13 residues.

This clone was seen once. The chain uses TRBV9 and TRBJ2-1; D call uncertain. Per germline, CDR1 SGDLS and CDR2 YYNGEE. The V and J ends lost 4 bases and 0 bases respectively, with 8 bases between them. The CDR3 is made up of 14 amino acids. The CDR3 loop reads CASSPTASYNEQFF. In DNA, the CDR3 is TGTGCCAGCAGCCCTACGGCCTCCTACAATGAGCAGTTCTTC.

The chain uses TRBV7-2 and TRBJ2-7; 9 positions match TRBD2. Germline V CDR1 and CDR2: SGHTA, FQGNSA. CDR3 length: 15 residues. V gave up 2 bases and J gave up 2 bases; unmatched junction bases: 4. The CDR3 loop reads CASSLSLAGTYEQYF. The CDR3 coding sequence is TGTGCCAGCAGCTTATCACTAGCGGGCACCTACGAGCAGTACTTC.

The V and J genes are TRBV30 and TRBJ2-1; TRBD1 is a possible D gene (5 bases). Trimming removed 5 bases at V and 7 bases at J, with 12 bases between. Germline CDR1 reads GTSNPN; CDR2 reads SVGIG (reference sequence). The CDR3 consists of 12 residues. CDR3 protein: CAWGTDSNEQFF. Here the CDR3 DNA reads TGTGCCTGGGGAACAGACAGTAATGAGCAGTTCTTC.

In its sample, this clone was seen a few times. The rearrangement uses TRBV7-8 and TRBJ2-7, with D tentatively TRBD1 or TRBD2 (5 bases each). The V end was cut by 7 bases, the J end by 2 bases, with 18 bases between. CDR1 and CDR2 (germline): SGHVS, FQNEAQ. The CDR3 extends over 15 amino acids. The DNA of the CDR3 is TGTGCCAGCAAAGCTTACGAGGGGTGGGCCTACGAGCAGTACTTC. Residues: CASKAYEGWAYEQYF.

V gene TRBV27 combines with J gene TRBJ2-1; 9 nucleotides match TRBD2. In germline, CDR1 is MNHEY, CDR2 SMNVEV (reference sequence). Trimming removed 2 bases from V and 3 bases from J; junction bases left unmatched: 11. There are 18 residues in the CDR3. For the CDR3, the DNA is TGTGCCAGCAGTTTACTCTTGGTAGCGGGAGTAGGCTACAATGAGCAGTTCTTC. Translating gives CASSLLLVAGVGYNEQFF.

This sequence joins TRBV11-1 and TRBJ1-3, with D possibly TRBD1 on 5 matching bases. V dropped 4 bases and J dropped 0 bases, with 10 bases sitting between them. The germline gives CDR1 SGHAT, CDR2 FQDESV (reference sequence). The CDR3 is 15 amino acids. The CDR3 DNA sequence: TGTGCCAGCAGCTCACAGGCGAGCTCTGGAAACACCATATATTTT. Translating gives CASSSQASSGNTIYF.

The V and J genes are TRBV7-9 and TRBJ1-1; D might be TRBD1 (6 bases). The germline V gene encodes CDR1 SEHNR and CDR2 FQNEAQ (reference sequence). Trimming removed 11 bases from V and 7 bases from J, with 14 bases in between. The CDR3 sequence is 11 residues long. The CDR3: CAHDEQGEAFF. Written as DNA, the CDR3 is TGTGCCCACGATGAACAGGGTGAAGCTTTCTTT.

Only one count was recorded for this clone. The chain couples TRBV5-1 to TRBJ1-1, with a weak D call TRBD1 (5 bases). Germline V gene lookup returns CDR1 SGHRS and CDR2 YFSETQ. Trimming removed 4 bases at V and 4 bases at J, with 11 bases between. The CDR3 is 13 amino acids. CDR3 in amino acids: CASSTGGSTEAFF. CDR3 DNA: TGCGCCAGCAGCACCGGGGGTAGCACTGAAGCTTTCTTT.

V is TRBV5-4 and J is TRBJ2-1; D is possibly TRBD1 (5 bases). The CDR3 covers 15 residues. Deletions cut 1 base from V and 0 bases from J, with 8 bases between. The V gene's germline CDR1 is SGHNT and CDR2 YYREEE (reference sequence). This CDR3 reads CASSLRGYSYNEQFF. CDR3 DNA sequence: TGTGCCAGCAGCTTGAGGGGTTACTCCTACAATGAGCAGTTCTTC.